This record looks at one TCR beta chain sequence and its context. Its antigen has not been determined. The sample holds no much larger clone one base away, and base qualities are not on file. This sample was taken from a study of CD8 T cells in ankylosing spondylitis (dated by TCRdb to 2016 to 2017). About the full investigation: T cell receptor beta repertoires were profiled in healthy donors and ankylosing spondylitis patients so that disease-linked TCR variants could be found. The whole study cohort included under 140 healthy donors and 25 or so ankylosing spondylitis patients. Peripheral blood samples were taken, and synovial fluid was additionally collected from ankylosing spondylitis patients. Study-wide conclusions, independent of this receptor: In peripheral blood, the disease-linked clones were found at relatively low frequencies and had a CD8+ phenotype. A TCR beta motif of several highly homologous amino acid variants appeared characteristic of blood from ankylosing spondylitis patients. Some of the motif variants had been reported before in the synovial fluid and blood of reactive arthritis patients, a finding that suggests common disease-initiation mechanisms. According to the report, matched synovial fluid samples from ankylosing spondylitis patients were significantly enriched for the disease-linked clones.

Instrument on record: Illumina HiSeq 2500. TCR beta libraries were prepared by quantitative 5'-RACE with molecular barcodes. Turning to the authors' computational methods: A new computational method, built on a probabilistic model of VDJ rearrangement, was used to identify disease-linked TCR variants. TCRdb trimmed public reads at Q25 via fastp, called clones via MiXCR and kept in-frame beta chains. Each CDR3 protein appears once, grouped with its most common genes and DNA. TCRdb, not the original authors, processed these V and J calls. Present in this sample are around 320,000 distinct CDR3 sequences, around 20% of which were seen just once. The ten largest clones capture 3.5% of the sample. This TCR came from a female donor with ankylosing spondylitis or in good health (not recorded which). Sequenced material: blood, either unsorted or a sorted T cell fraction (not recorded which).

This receptor has the CDR3 CSASIGSQPQHF. The bases are TGCAGTGCTAGTATTGGAAGTCAGCCCCAGCATTTT. The chain couples TRBV20-1 to TRBJ1-5, with an unclear D gene assignment. CDR3 length: 12 amino acids, cysteine to phenylalanine. Just the 36-base CDR3 DNA is kept, in frame starting at base 1. CDR1 and CDR2 are read off the germline V gene (reference sequence) as DFQATT and SNEGSKA. The trim is 3 bases for V and 6 bases for J, with a gap of 9 bases between the germline ends.